Included here is one T cell receptor (beta chain) sequence, with context. Antigen: not known. UMI-tagged 5'RACE template switching yielded the TCR beta cDNA. TCRdb re-called the 5' RACE reads and catalogs CDR3 proteins one per entry, DNA excluded. The table for this sample gives fewer than 300,000 distinct CDR3 sequences. These data are taken from a study of T cells expressing NK-cell markers. Whole-study results and caveats: Whether expanded NKG2C+ T cell clones were HCMV specific stayed uncertain. Dominance of the CD3+CD56-NKG2C+ fraction by these clonotypes also held in a handful of donors. The share of CD8+ T cells held by dominant NKG2C+ clonotypes was roughly 1.0-8% in several donors.

Germline V CDR1 and CDR2: SEHNR, FQNEAQ (reference sequence). The length of the CDR3 is 14 residues. The sample taken for sequencing was blood T cells: a sorted CD56 or NKG2C T cell subset, CD4+ or CD8+ T cells, or bulk PBMC T cells (not recorded which). The sequence was obtained from a woman aged 18 to 75 in good health. The rearrangement joins TRBV7-9 to TRBJ2-7; there is no DNA to check the TCRdb D call of TRBD1. CDR3 region: CASTRGGTSYEQYF.